This T cell receptor (beta chain) was recorded in a study of cytomegalovirus exposure and HLA in healthy donors. Whole-study context: A later analysis reported the same platform for the 100 to 150 validation repertoires and the 500 to 700 first-cohort repertoires.

TCRdb's table, derived via immunoSEQ multiplex PCR, lists solely in-frame clones and lacks some. Here the sample spans a few hundred thousand clones, 88% being singletons. Germline values: CDR1 SGHRS, CDR2 YFSETQ. This CDR3 contains 17 residues. After removal of 0 bases from V and 5 bases from J, the junction contained 7 bases not matched to a gene. As for this clone: The antigen is unknown.

Study observations and caveats: 150 or so TCR beta chains were listed as cytomegalovirus-associated. In vitro experiments confirmed that three CMV-associated chains were specific for CMV antigens. Reports credit the classifier with highly specific, highly sensitive diagnosis of cytomegalovirus status.

Sequenced input: PBMCs. The chain carries TRBV5-1 and TRBJ2-1; 11 positions agree with TRBD2. This sequence was found in a man aged 25 to 40 in good health and CMV-seronegative. The CDR3 region has the DNA TGCGCCAGCAGCTTGGGACTAGCGGGGCCTTTGGACAATGAGCAGTTCTTC. Protein product: CASSLGLAGPLDNEQFF.